Each of the 17 T cell receptor beta chains below was sequenced from the same sample in a study of cytomegalovirus exposure and HLA in healthy donors. Vbeta (60) and Jbeta (13) primers were used in the PCR. Clones were sequenced by immunoSEQ multiplex PCR, and TCRdb holds only the in-frame ones, with some missing. The sample consists of some 150,000 clones, roughly 82% of them appearing once. The sample was PBMCs. The receptor set was obtained from a man aged 50 to 59 in good health and CMV-seropositive.

The J gene is TRBJ2-2, the V gene TRBV6-4; no firm D call. In germline, CDR1 is MRHNA, CDR2 SNTAGT. There are 11 residues in the CDR3. V was shortened by 7 bases and J by 6 bases, with 6 bases between the two germline ends. The DNA of the CDR3 is TGTGCCAGCATGAGTGCCGGGGAGCTGTTTTTT. As protein: CASMSAGELFF.

The rearrangement joins TRBV7-9 to TRBJ1-2; 9 bases agree with TRBD1. CDR3 length: 15 amino acids. The junction had 2 bases not matched to a gene; V was cut back by 0 bases and J by 3 bases. The V gene's germline CDR1 is SEHNR and CDR2 FQNEAQ (reference sequence). This CDR3 reads CASSLATGGYYGYTF. The CDR3 nucleotides read TGTGCCAGCAGCTTAGCAACAGGGGGCTACTATGGCTACACCTTC.

The chain employs TRBV5-1 and TRBJ2-7; TRBD1 aligns across 8 bases. The CDR3 has 14 amino acids. Germline assignment: CDR1 SGHRS and CDR2 YFSETQ. V lost 2 bases and J lost 5; bases outside the gene matches: 6. The CDR3 loop reads CASSFSGGMDEQYF. CDR3 DNA: TGCGCCAGCAGCTTCTCAGGGGGCATGGACGAGCAGTACTTC.

In the case of this clone: One junction end disagrees with the germline gene, perhaps due to a read error. This chain uses TRBV29-1 with TRBJ2-7; 9 bases align to TRBD2. There are 15 residues in the CDR3. In germline, CDR1 is SQVTM, CDR2 ANQGSEA. The CDR3 nucleotides are TGCAGCGTTGAAAGAGCGGGAGGCCCCTCCTACGAGAAGTACTTC. Protein: CSVERAGGPSYEKYF.

This chain uses TRBV27 with TRBJ2-1; D is perhaps TRBD2 (6 bases). The CDR3 is 15 residues long. Germline V gene sequence: CDR1 MNHEY, CDR2 SMNVEV (reference sequence). V was shortened by 2 bases and J by 8 bases, with 16 bases between the two germline ends. This chain's CDR3 is CASSLTDGRSHEQFF. CDR3 nucleotide sequence: TGTGCCAGCAGTTTAACGGACGGGAGAAGTCATGAGCAGTTCTTC.

The chain carries TRBV4-3 and TRBJ2-3; 9 positions match TRBD2. This CDR3 is 15 amino acids long. Germline trimming cut 1 base from V and 7 bases from J; bases unmatched to any gene: 6. CDR1 is LGHNA, CDR2 YSLEER, per germline. CDR3 protein: CASSQGLAGINTQYF. CDR3 sequence (DNA): TGCGCCAGCAGCCAAGGGCTAGCGGGAATAAATACGCAGTATTTT.

V gene TRBV6-1 combines with J gene TRBJ1-2; TRBD1 matches 8 bases. The V gene end was trimmed by 0 bases and the J gene end by 1 base; junction bases not matched to a gene: 4. CDR1 and CDR2 (germline): MNHNS, SASEGT. The CDR3 has 16 amino acids. CDR3 amino acids: CASSEARTGINYGYTF. The CDR3 nucleotides read TGTGCCAGCAGTGAAGCCAGGACAGGGATTAACTATGGCTACACCTTC.

The sample holds a few counts of this clone. The genes are TRBV19 and TRBJ2-2; TRBD2 matches at 15 bases. From germline, CDR1 is LNHDA and CDR2 SQIVND (reference sequence). The CDR3 spans 17 residues. The V gene end was trimmed by 1 base and the J gene end by 7 bases; junction bases not matched to a gene: 4. CDR3 loop: CASSIGTSGGAGGELFF. The DNA of the CDR3 is TGTGCCAGTAGTATAGGGACTAGCGGGGGGGCCGGCGGGGAGCTGTTTTTT.

Comments on this clone: Other DNA sequences in the sample encode the same CDR3. The chain employs TRBV28 and TRBJ2-3, with 8 bases fitting TRBD2. Germline V gives CDR1 MDHEN, CDR2 SYDVKM. The ends lost 5 bases at V and 6 bases at J; junction bases unmatched: 7. The CDR3 length is 14 residues. The DNA for the CDR3 is TGTGCCAGCAGTCCCGGACTAGCCTCCGATACGCAGTATTTT. It codes for CASSPGLASDTQYF.

The CDR3 bases are TGTGCCAGCAGCTTACCCGGACAGTACAACTACTACGAGCAGTACTTC. This gives the protein CASSLPGQYNYYEQYF. The V and J genes are TRBV7-3 and TRBJ2-7, with D maybe TRBD1 (6 bases). This CDR3 region has 16 residues. V lost 2 bases to trimming and J lost 3 bases, with 17 bases between them. The germline CDR1 and CDR2 sequences are SGHTA and FQGTGA.

The sample holds a few counts of this clone. The gene calls are TRBV9 and TRBJ2-2, with 8 nucleotides matching TRBD2. Per the germline V gene, CDR1 is SGDLS and CDR2 is YYNGEE. The CDR3 contains 18 residues. The trim removed 3 bases at V and 4 bases at J, leaving 14 bases unmatched. In DNA form, the CDR3 reads TGTGCCAGCAGCGCCGGATCGGGAGGGGGGCTTTCCACCGGGGAGCTGTTTTTT. It codes for CASSAGSGGGLSTGELFF.

The chain has TRBV7-2 and TRBJ2-7; 13 bases are a match to TRBD2. There are 15 residues in the CDR3. Germline-derived CDR1 and CDR2 are SGHTA and FQGNSA. The ends lost 1 base at V and 4 bases at J; junction bases unmatched: 1. The CDR3 protein is CASSLGTSGGYEQYF. DNA of the CDR3: TGTGCCAGCAGCTTAGGGACTAGCGGGGGTTACGAGCAGTACTTC.

This rearrangement joins TRBV18 to TRBJ1-1; 7 bases fit TRBD1. Germline CDR1 and CDR2: KGHSH and LQKENI. The junction had 3 bases not matched to a gene; V was cut back by 0 bases and J by 2 bases. CDR3 length equals 15 residues. CDR3 amino acids: CASSPPGTANTEAFF. The CDR3, as DNA: TGTGCCAGCTCACCACCGGGGACAGCCAACACTGAAGCTTTCTTT.

This clone was counted a single time. The chain couples TRBV2 to TRBJ1-1; 8 bases map to TRBD1. J lost 7 bases, V lost 5 bases, and 6 bases had no gene match. Germline CDR1 and CDR2: SNHLY and FYNNEI. This CDR3 contains 13 residues. The CDR3 here is CASSMDREGEAFF. DNA of the CDR3: TGTGCCAGCAGTATGGACAGGGAGGGTGAAGCTTTCTTT. Looking up the rest from reference TRBV2 and TRBJ1-1 gives the full variable domain: EPEVTQTPSHQVTQMGQEVILRCVPISNHLYFYWYRQILGQKVEFLVSFYNNEISEKSEIFDDQFSVERPDGSNFTLKIRSTKLEDSAMYFCASSMDREGEAFFGQGTRLTVV.

The gene calls are TRBV28 and TRBJ1-2, with 7 bases matching TRBD1. CDR1 and CDR2 (germline): MDHEN, SYDVKM. J gave up 0 bases and V 3 bases, and 7 bases lay outside the gene matches. The CDR3 is made up of 16 amino acids. The CDR3 DNA is TGTGCCAGCAGTTTTGCCGGGACAGAAGCTAACTATGGCTACACCTTC. Protein: CASSFAGTEANYGYTF.

V gene TRBV11-2 combines with J gene TRBJ2-3, with no clear D. V lost 2 bases and J 0 bases, leaving 6 bases between the germline ends. This CDR3 has 14 amino acids. CDR1 SGHAT and CDR2 FQNNGV come from the germline V gene. For the CDR3, the DNA is TGTGCCAGCAGCTTACAGGCTAGCACAGATACGCAGTATTTT. Translating it yields CASSLQASTDTQYF.

Only a few counts were recorded for this clone. The rearrangement uses TRBV5-6 and TRBJ2-1; TRBD2 aligns across 11 bases. V was pared by 1 base and J by 9 bases, with 9 bases of the junction left unmatched. The length of the CDR3 is 16 residues. In germline, CDR1 is SGHDT, CDR2 YYEEEE. CDR3 amino acids: CASSLISGGAGGEQFF. The CDR3 coding sequence is TGTGCCAGCAGCTTGATTAGCGGGGGGGCGGGGGGTGAGCAGTTCTTC.